This T cell receptor (beta chain) appears in the sequencing data of a study of T cells in Graves' hyperthyroidism and ophthalmopathy. This clonotype has a count of ten or more. Antigen unknown. The CDR3 sequence is 15 residues long. V trimming: 1 base; J trimming: 5 bases; junction bases outside the gene matches: 7. The germline V gene encodes CDR1 SGHAT and CDR2 FQNNGV. The study's findings and limits: Appearing also in blood were most of the thyroid clonotypes expanded above 0.001. The model made its ophthalmopathy prediction, and onset followed a median approximately 6.5 months later.

Using RNA transcripts as the source, TCR beta CDR3 regions were amplified. During a first-round RT-PCR of the TCR CDR3, the HTBI primer set was used. MiXCR, applied by TCRdb to the multiplex PCR reads, yields one record per CDR3 protein. The data hold approximately 640,000 distinct CDR3 sequences, with about 45% observed a single time. Reasons for excluding patients were uncontrolled infection, other autoimmune disease, pregnancy or lactation. Diagnosis relied on clinical symptoms, serum thyroxine and TRAb, thyroid ultrasound and orbital computed tomography. This clonotype was obtained from an adult man with Graves' disease, either hyperthyroidism or ophthalmopathy (not recorded which). V usage is TRBV11-2 and J usage is TRBJ1-1; TRBD1 matches 7 bases. The specimen sequenced was peripheral blood or thyroid tissue (not recorded which). CDR3 sequence: CASSLATGVGTEAFF. The CDR3 nucleotides read TGTGCCAGCAGCTTAGCAACAGGGGTAGGGACTGAAGCTTTCTTT. The entire variable domain, with the rest obtained from reference TRBV11-2 and TRBJ1-1, is as follows: EAGVAQSPRYKIIEKRQSVAFWCNPISGHATLYWYQQILGQGPKLLIQFQNNGVVDDSQLPKDRFSAERLKGVDSTLKIQPAKLEDSAVYLCASSLATGVGTEAFFGQGTRLTVV.